Listed here are 4 T cell receptor beta chains from one sample, sequenced in a study of T cells expressing NK-cell markers (dated by TCRdb to the early 2020s). The library was built by means of 5' RACE. The sequencing machine was an Illumina HiSeq 2000. Based on TCRdb reprocessing of the reads, there is one entry per CDR3 protein sequence, and DNA is missing. This sample's table lists roughly 390,000 distinct CDR3 sequences. The ten most abundant clones make up over 4% of the sample. Sequencing input: blood T cells: a sorted CD56 or NKG2C T cell subset, CD4+ or CD8+ T cells, or bulk PBMC T cells (not recorded which). All receptors derive from a man aged 18-69 years in good health.

The chain links TRBV6-1 to TRBJ2-2; the TRBD2 assignment by TCRdb is unverifiable without DNA. The CDR3 runs 15 residues. CDR1 is MNHNS, CDR2 SASEGT, per germline. The CDR3 sequence: CASWSGGTGTGELFF.

The rearrangement links TRBV5-5 to TRBJ1-5; TCRdb reports TRBD1, a call that lacks DNA to check it against. CDR3 size: 18 residues. CDR1 and CDR2 (germline): SGHKS, YYEKEE (reference sequence). This CDR3 reads CASSLARTGVSSNQPQHF.

The rearrangement uses TRBV20-1 and TRBJ1-1; checking the TCRdb D call of TRBD1 is not possible without DNA. The CDR3 totals 16 residues. Germline V CDR1 and CDR2: DFQATT, SNEGSKA (reference sequence). The CDR3 loop reads CSARDPKGALNTEAFF.

The rearrangement links TRBV7-8 to TRBJ1-4. Per the germline V gene, CDR1 is SGHVS and CDR2 is FQNEAQ. The length of the CDR3 is 14 residues. CDR3 in amino acids: CASSLGRGLEKLFF.